These T cell receptor beta chains were read from a single sample in a study of blood T cell repertoires in COVID-19. Sequencing used immunoSEQ multiplex PCR; TCRdb keeps in-frame clones, though not all of them. Of about 19,000 clones listed, approximately 90% were seen once; the top ten hold 9.5% to 12%. Specimen: peripheral blood. These receptors were obtained from a human donor in a cohort sampled during active COVID-19. Both conserved end residues are part of each CDR3. A D gene is named only where the DNA matches it firmly. Rows give clone size only sometimes, using once, few, many, or a class for an expanded clone.

size	V	D	J	DNA	CDR3
.	TRBV5-1	TRBD1	TRBJ2-5	TGCGCCAGCAGCTTGAGGGGACAGGGGTCGGAGACCCAGTACTTC	CASSLRGQGSETQYF
.	TRBV5-6	.	TRBJ1-4	TGTGCCAGCAGCTTGCAAGCCGGAGAAACTAATGAAAAACTGTTTTTT	CASSLQAGETNEKLFF
.	TRBV28	TRBD1	TRBJ2-5	TGTGCCAGCAGTTTAAGAGGGGGCGCAAAGACCCAGTACTTC	CASSLRGGAKTQYF
.	TRBV5-1	TRBD1	TRBJ1-1	TGCGCCAGCAGCTTGGGCCAGGGGGCGAGAACTGAAGCTTTCTTT	CASSLGQGARTEAFF
.	TRBV5-1	TRBD1	TRBJ1-2	TGCGCCAGCAGCTTGGCTGGACAGGGCAGTGGCTACACCTTC	CASSLAGQGSGYTF
.	TRBV5-1	.	TRBJ2-2	TGCGCCAGCAGCTTGGGGGTAGCGAGCGACACCGGGGAGCTGTTTTTT	CASSLGVASDTGELFF
.	TRBV6-2/TRBV6-3	.	TRBJ1-5	TGTGCCAGCAGCTCCCCTCCAGGATCCCAGCATTTT	CASSSPPGSQHF
.	TRBV28	TRBD1	TRBJ2-7	TGTGCCAGCAGTTTTGGGACAGACTACGAGCAGTACTTC	CASSFGTDYEQYF
.	TRBV13	TRBD1	TRBJ2-5	TGTGCCAGCAGCTTACCCCTCGACAGGGGAGAGACCCAGTACTTC	CASSLPLDRGETQYF
.	TRBV18	TRBD1	TRBJ1-1	TGTGCCAGCTCACCAACAAATGGACAGGGTATGAACACTGAAGCTTTCTTT	CASSPTNGQGMNTEAFF
.	TRBV15	TRBD1	TRBJ1-1	TGTGCCACCAGCAGAGGGGGACAGGGTGTCACTGAAGCTTTCTTT	CATSRGGQGVTEAFF
.	TRBV14	TRBD1	TRBJ1-6	TGTGCCAGCAGCCCGGGACAGCTTAATTCACCCCTCCACTTT	CASSPGQLNSPLHF
.	TRBV9	TRBD2	TRBJ2-3	TGTGCCAGCAACCCTCGGGGGGGGCCTCCGGGTGCAGATACGCAGTATTTT	CASNPRGGPPGADTQYF
.	TRBV28	.	TRBJ2-5	TGTGCCAGCAGCGCAGCCGGGACTCAACCGCGGGGGACCCAGTACTTC	CASSAAGTQPRGTQYF
.	TRBV5-1	.	TRBJ2-1	TGCGCCAGCAGCTACCGGGACAAACGCAATGAGCAGTTCTTC	CASSYRDKRNEQFF
.	TRBV5-1	.	TRBJ2-7	TGCGCCAGCAGCTACCCAGGGTCCCACGAGCAGTACTTC	CASSYPGSHEQYF
.	TRBV5-5	.	TRBJ2-7	TGTGCCAGCAGCTTGATCCAGGGGCAAGACGAGCAGTACTTC	CASSLIQGQDEQYF
.	TRBV3-1/TRBV3-2	TRBD2	TRBJ2-1	TGTGCCAGCAGCCAAGCCGTTACTAGCGGCCCAGGGGAGCAGTTCTTC	CASSQAVTSGPGEQFF
.	TRBV7-8	.	TRBJ1-2	TGTGCCAGCAGCTTAGGGGGGACAAGCGGCTACACCTTC	CASSLGGTSGYTF
.	TRBV14	.	TRBJ2-3	TGTGCCAGCAGCCAAGATGATCTTCGGGGGTTTAGCACAGATACGCAGTATTTT	CASSQDDLRGFSTDTQYF
.	TRBV15	.	TRBJ2-1	TGTGCCACCAGTCGACCCACGGGATTGGGCAATGAGCAGTTCTTC	CATSRPTGLGNEQFF
.	TRBV6-5	TRBD1	TRBJ1-5	TGTGCCAGCAGTATTGGACAGGGAGGTAATCAGCCCCAGCATTTT	CASSIGQGGNQPQHF
.	TRBV12-5	.	TRBJ2-2	TGTGCTAGTGGTTTGAGCTCGACAGCGAACACCGGGGAGCTGTTTTTT	CASGLSSTANTGELFF
.	TRBV6-5	.	TRBJ1-6	TGTGCCAGCAGTTACTCAGGGAGCTCCTATAATTCACCCCTCCACTTT	CASSYSGSSYNSPLHF
once	TRBV6-5	.	TRBJ2-1	TGTGCCAGCAGTTACTCTGGCGGGTCAACCCACAATGAGCAGTTCTTC	CASSYSGGSTHNEQFF
.	TRBV5-1	TRBD2	TRBJ2-5	TGCGCCAGCAGGCCCGGGACTAGCCAAGAGACCCAGTACTTC	CASRPGTSQETQYF
once	TRBV4-1	.	TRBJ2-7	TGCGCCAGCAGCCCTACCGGCGGGCTTTCCTACGAGCAGTACTTC	CASSPTGGLSYEQYF
few	TRBV7-9	.	TRBJ2-7	TGTGCCAGCAGCTTACCAAGGAGCTCCTACGAGCAGTACTTC	CASSLPRSSYEQYF
once	TRBV18	.	TRBJ1-1	TGTGCCAGCTCATCCCGGGTGACCGACACTGAAGCTTTCTTT	CASSSRVTDTEAFF
.	TRBV28	TRBD2	TRBJ2-7	TGTGCCAGCAGTTTTTTAGCGGGAGAGGGTAGGGACGAGCAGTACTTC	CASSFLAGEGRDEQYF
once	TRBV13	.	TRBJ2-2	TGTGCCAGCAGCTTTACAGGAAAGAACACCGGGGAGCTGTTTTTT	CASSFTGKNTGELFF
.	TRBV28	.	TRBJ1-4	TGTGCCAGCACCGCAGTAACAGGAAAACTGTTTTTT	CASTAVTGKLFF
.	TRBV30	.	TRBJ1-2	TGTGCCTGGAGTGTCCAATACCGGGACTCAACCGAATTCTATGGCTACACCTTC	CAWSVQYRDSTEFYGYTF
.	TRBV6-6	.	TRBJ2-5	TGTGCCAGCAGTTACTGGGGCAGAGAGACCCAGTACTTC	CASSYWGRETQYF
.	TRBV6-5	.	TRBJ2-7	TGTGCCAGCAGTTACTCGGGGAACAGGGTGGGGCGGGAGCAGTACTTC	CASSYSGNRVGREQYF
.	TRBV27	TRBD1	TRBJ1-2	TGTGCCAGCAGCCGAGGACAGGCTGGCTATGGCTACACCTTC	CASSRGQAGYGYTF
.	TRBV11-1	TRBD1	TRBJ2-7	TGTGCCAGCAGCCGCGAAGGGGGCCCCTACGAGCAGTACTTC	CASSREGGPYEQYF
once	TRBV7-2	TRBD2	TRBJ2-1	TGTGCCAGCAGCGCACCGGGACTAGCGGGAGAGAGCTCCTACAATGAGCAGTTCTTC	CASSAPGLAGESSYNEQFF
.	TRBV3-1/TRBV3-2	TRBD2	TRBJ2-3	TGTGCCAGCAGCCCAACGGGAGGGCCTAGAGATACGCAGTATTTT	CASSPTGGPRDTQYF
.	TRBV4-2	.	TRBJ2-5	TGTGCCAGCAGCCAAGGACAGGAGGTGGGGACCCAGTACTTC	CASSQGQEVGTQYF
once	TRBV18	.	TRBJ2-1	TGTGCCAGCTCAGTCCGGGACAAGTACAATGAGCAGTTCTTC	CASSVRDKYNEQFF
.	TRBV15	TRBD1	TRBJ2-3	TGTGCCACCAGCATGGACAGGGTGGCAGATACGCAGTATTTT	CATSMDRVADTQYF
.	TRBV28	TRBD1	TRBJ2-1	TGTGCCAGCAGTTTAACACAGGGGAGAGGTGATGAGCAGTTCTTC	CASSLTQGRGDEQFF
.	TRBV18	TRBD1	TRBJ1-2	TGTGCCAGCTCTCCTATACCGGGACAGGGAGCCTATGGCTACACCTTC	CASSPIPGQGAYGYTF
few	TRBV6-6	.	TRBJ1-5	TGTGCCAGCAACTCAGGGTTCGGCAATCAGCCCCAGCATTTT	CASNSGFGNQPQHF
.	TRBV3-1/TRBV3-2	.	TRBJ1-6	TGTGCCAGCAGCAAGAGGGGAAGACTAGGTTCACCCCTCCACTTT	CASSKRGRLGSPLHF
.	TRBV19	.	TRBJ1-5	TGTGCCAGTAGTCAGACTTCCCCTAGCAATCAGCCCCAGCATTTT	CASSQTSPSNQPQHF
.	TRBV27	TRBD2	TRBJ2-5	TGTGCCACAGGGGGGACTAGCGGGAGTAGGGAGACCCAGTACTTC	CATGGTSGSRETQYF
once	TRBV7-3	.	TRBJ2-1	TGTGCCAGCAGCTTATCCGGCAGGGGGGTATACAATGAGCAGTTCTTC	CASSLSGRGVYNEQFF
.	TRBV5-8	TRBD1	TRBJ2-5	TGTGCCAGCAGCTTTCGTAATCCGGGACAGACATACCAAGAGACCCAGTACTTC	CASSFRNPGQTYQETQYF
.	TRBV19	TRBD2	TRBJ2-1	TGTGCCAGTAGTTCCGGGACTAGCGGATCCTACAATGAGCAGTTCTTC	CASSSGTSGSYNEQFF
.	TRBV28	.	TRBJ2-3	TGTGCCAGCAGGAACGGACTAACTAGCACAGATACGCAGTATTTT	CASRNGLTSTDTQYF
few	TRBV3-1/TRBV3-2	TRBD1	TRBJ1-6	TGTGCCAGCAGCGGGACCGGGACAGATTTTGTTGCCCTCCACTTT	CASSGTGTDFVALHF
.	TRBV2	TRBD1	TRBJ1-4	TGTGCCAGCAGTCGCTTCGACAGGGATAATGAAAAACTGTTTTTT	CASSRFDRDNEKLFF
.	TRBV5-1	TRBD1	TRBJ2-3	TGCGCCAGCAAAAACCGAGGCCGGGACAGCCTCAAGGATACGCAGTATTTT	CASKNRGRDSLKDTQYF
.	TRBV28	.	TRBJ1-5	TGTGCCAGCAGTTTTCTATCCAGGGCGGCTAGCAATCAGCCCCAGCATTTT	CASSFLSRAASNQPQHF
.	TRBV11-2	TRBD2	TRBJ2-3	TGTGCCAGCAGCTTAGAATGGAGGGCGGGAGGGCTTTCAGATACGCAGTATTTT	CASSLEWRAGGLSDTQYF
.	TRBV18	.	TRBJ2-2	TGTGCCAGCTCACCACCGACAGGTTCCGTTGACACCGGGGAGCTGTTTTTT	CASSPPTGSVDTGELFF
.	TRBV6-5	TRBD1	TRBJ2-5	TGTGCCAGCAGTTCCGGGACAGGGACTATACAAGAGACCCAGTACTTC	CASSSGTGTIQETQYF
once	TRBV7-3	.	TRBJ2-6	TGTGCCAGCAGCGCACACCCCTCTGGGGCCAACGTCCTGACTTTC	CASSAHPSGANVLTF